The TCR beta chain described here comes from a study of blood T cell repertoires in COVID-19. Study-wide context: The study drew acute and convalescent COVID-19 samples from the United States, Italy and Spain. T cells, B-cell-depleted T cells, or PBMCs supplied cDNA or gDNA.

In the authors' workflow: Amplified reference gene primers provided the basis for estimating nucleated cell counts. Clones were read by immunoSEQ multiplex PCR, and TCRdb kept only the in-frame ones, dropping some. D and trimming were read from the DNA, whereas the V and J calls and clone size are those reported in that table. The sample includes 70,000 or so clones, 82% of them seen just once. Germline V lookup: CDR1 MNHNS, CDR2 SASEGT. The CDR3 has 16 residues. V shed 2 bases and J 5 bases; nucleotides not matched to a gene: 8. The chain employs TRBV6-1 and TRBJ2-5; 10 bases agree with TRBD2. The sequenced sample was peripheral blood. The source is a human donor in a cohort sampled during active COVID-19. In nucleotides, the CDR3 is TGTGCCAGCAGTGAATTGTTGAGCGGGGGGGCGGAGACCCAGTACTTC. Protein: CASSELLSGGAETQYF.